The 17 T cell receptor beta chains below come from one sample, sequenced in a study of regulatory T cells in long-lasting Graves disease. Sample time point: newly diagnosed GD, antithyroid drugs for less than 3 months. Preparation of the TCR library used RNA extracted from PBMCs. For TCR beta, libraries came from iRepertoire HTBI primers and Arm-PCR of CDR3 regions. TCRdb re-derived calls from the multiplex PCR reads in MiXCR, one entry per CDR3 protein. The data hold some 600,000 distinct CDR3 sequences, with approximately 16% observed a single time. These data also formed part of another study, on T cells in Graves' hyperthyroidism and ophthalmopathy.

The specimen comprised peripheral blood mononuclear cells (PBMCs), sampled at new diagnosis, from a patient treated with antithyroid drugs. These receptors all come from a man between 18 and 29 years old with Graves disease.

The chain recombines TRBV19 with TRBJ2-1, with a weak D call TRBD1 (6 bases). V dropped 3 bases and J dropped 0 bases, with 9 bases sitting between them. This CDR3 comprises 15 residues. In germline, CDR1 is LNHDA, CDR2 SQIVND (reference sequence). CDR3 amino acids: CASSIVDSSYNEQFF. For the CDR3, the DNA is TGTGCCAGTAGTATCGTGGACAGCTCCTACAATGAGCAGTTCTTC. Variable domain in full (rest from reference TRBV19 and TRBJ2-1): DGGITQSPKYLFRKEGQNVTLSCEQNLNHDAMYWYRQDPGQGLRLIYYSQIVNDFQKGDIAEGYSVSREKKESFPLTVTSAQKNPTAFYLCASSIVDSSYNEQFFGPGTRLTVL.

This clonotype has a count of ten or more. In DNA, the CDR3 is TGTGCCAGCAGTTACACTGCTAGCGGGAGCTCCTACGAGCAGTACTTC. Its translation is CASSYTASGSSYEQYF. The chain carries TRBV6-5 and TRBJ2-7, with TRBD2 matching 10 bases. After removal of 2 bases from V and 0 bases from J, the junction contained 4 bases not matched to a gene. This CDR3 spans 16 amino acids. In germline, CDR1 is MNHEY, CDR2 SVGAGI.

The chain has TRBV4-1 and TRBJ2-1; D not resolved. This CDR3 region has 15 residues. The germline gives CDR1 MGHRA, CDR2 YSYEKL. V was clipped by 4 bases and J by 13 bases, with 23 bases between them. The CDR3 reads CASSPSGGWGKTQFF. The CDR3 DNA is TGCGCCAGCAGCCCCTCCGGTGGGTGGGGTAAGACCCAGTTCTTC.

This clonotype showed up many times. V and J are TRBV28 and TRBJ2-7; D possibly corresponds to TRBD1 (6 bases). CDR1 and CDR2 (germline): MDHEN, SYDVKM. The V gene lost 5 bases and the J gene lost 3 bases, with 20 bases spanning the gap. There are 16 residues in the CDR3. CDR3 bases: TGTGCCAGCAGTACACTACAGGGAATCACCCTCTACGAGCAGTACTTC. Protein: CASSTLQGITLYEQYF.

This sequence joins TRBV6-4 and TRBJ1-5, with no clear D. V shed 3 bases and J shed 2 bases, with 8 bases lying between them. The CDR3 is made up of 14 amino acids. The germline V gene encodes CDR1 MRHNA and CDR2 SNTAGT. This CDR3 is CASSEGYGNQPQHF. In DNA, the CDR3 is TGTGCCAGCAGTGAGGGATACGGCAATCAGCCCCAGCATTTT.

This clonotype was recorded at least ten times. J is TRBJ1-1 and V is TRBV20-1; a possible D gene is TRBD1 (5 bases). The CDR3 totals 12 residues. The germline V and J ends were trimmed by 3 bases and 7 bases, with 12 bases remaining between them. Per germline, CDR1 DFQATT and CDR2 SNEGSKA (reference sequence). The CDR3, as DNA: TGCAGTGCTAGGGCTATGGGGGATGAAGCTTTCTTT. It specifies CSARAMGDEAFF.

This clonotype was detected many times. The chain couples TRBV18 to TRBJ2-1; D remains unclear. The CDR3 has 13 amino acids. V dropped 0 bases and J dropped 13 bases, with 13 bases sitting between them. Germline V gene sequence: CDR1 KGHSH, CDR2 LQKENI. The CDR3 DNA reads TGTGCCAGCTCACCACCCGACCGGGCTAACCAGTTCTTC. This sequence encodes CASSPPDRANQFF.

This clonotype was found a few times. This chain connects TRBV5-1 to TRBJ2-1, with a tentative D call TRBD2 (5 bases). Germline V gives CDR1 SGHRS, CDR2 YFSETQ. The CDR3 has 18 amino acids. Trimming stripped 7 bases from V and 3 bases from J, with 26 bases between. CDR3 sequence: CASALRVRKLSSYNEQFF. The DNA of the CDR3 is TGCGCCAGCGCCCTGCGGGTCAGAAAACTTAGCAGCTACAATGAGCAGTTCTTC.

The chain recombines TRBV6-2 or TRBV6-3 with TRBJ2-7, with D perhaps assigned TRBD1 or TRBD2 (5 bases each). V dropped 5 bases and J dropped 11 bases, with 28 bases sitting between them. The CDR3 runs 16 residues. Germline-derived CDR1 and CDR2 are MNHEY and SVGEGT. Here the CDR3 DNA reads TGTGCCAGCAGTGAGACCCCCGGCACGGGACCGAGAGGCGAGTACTTC. Encoded protein: CASSETPGTGPRGEYF.

The V and J genes are TRBV29-1 and TRBJ2-7; TRBD1 might be the D (5 bases). Germline V lookup: CDR1 SQVTM, CDR2 ANQGSEA. Trimming removed 7 bases from V and 0 bases from J, with 16 bases in between. This CDR3 spans 14 amino acids. This CDR3 reads CSAVKADSSYEQYF. The CDR3 DNA sequence: TGCAGCGCGGTTAAAGCTGACAGCTCCTACGAGCAGTACTTC.

Many counts were recorded for this clonotype. The chain combines TRBV5-1 with TRBJ1-1, with D maybe TRBD1 (5 bases). Trimming took off 7 bases at V and 1 base at J, with 17 bases between the two ends. Germline CDR1 SGHRS, CDR2 YFSETQ. The CDR3 is 15 residues long. The CDR3 bases are TGCGCCAGCTGGTTGACAGCCGGGTCGAACACTGAAGCTTTCTTT. Protein sequence: CASWLTAGSNTEAFF.

Ten or more counts support this clonotype. The chain links TRBV11-2 to TRBJ2-5; D gene ambiguous. With 5 bases removed from V and 0 bases from J, the gap between germline ends came to 16 bases. The CDR3 length is 16 residues. CDR1 is SGHAT and CDR2 is FQNNGV in the germline V gene. In nucleotides, the CDR3 is TGTGCCAGCAGCGGACCTGGTGAGGAGTACCAAGAGACCCAGTACTTC. It is translated as CASSGPGEEYQETQYF. The complete variable domain, with remaining parts taken from reference TRBV11-2 and TRBJ2-5, reads EAGVAQSPRYKIIEKRQSVAFWCNPISGHATLYWYQQILGQGPKLLIQFQNNGVVDDSQLPKDRFSAERLKGVDSTLKIQPAKLEDSAVYLCASSGPGEEYQETQYFGPGTRLLVL.

A few counts support this clonotype. The chain recombines TRBV10-3 with TRBJ1-3; D perhaps matches TRBD1 (5 bases). V shed 10 bases and J shed 0 bases, with 22 bases lying between them. The CDR3 is 17 residues long. Per germline, CDR1 ENHRY and CDR2 SYGVKD. CDR3 residues: CATARDLSPLSGNTIYF. Written as DNA, the CDR3 is TGTGCCACCGCGAGGGACCTGTCTCCCCTCTCTGGAAACACCATATATTTT.

Concerning this clonotype itself: A much larger clonotype is one base distant, so this may be a read error. The chain joins TRBV20-1 to TRBJ2-7, with D maybe TRBD2 (6 bases). V dropped 6 bases and J dropped 5 bases, with 23 bases sitting between them. The germline gives CDR1 DFQATT, CDR2 SNEGSKA (reference sequence). The CDR3 has 15 residues. The chain's CDR3 is CSARCYPLSGHEQYF. The CDR3 DNA follows: TGCAGTGCGCGCTGCTACCCCTTGAGCGGGCACGAGCAGTACTTC.

The CDR3 reads CASSYDTPSYGYTF. The CDR3 DNA follows: TGCGCCAGCAGCTACGACACACCCAGCTATGGCTACACCTTC. The J gene is TRBJ1-2, the V gene TRBV5-1; D is undetermined. The CDR3 runs to 14 residues. Trimming left V 3 bases short and J 4 bases short, with 13 bases between. Germline-derived CDR1 and CDR2 are SGHRS and YFSETQ.

This clonotype occurred many times. V and J are TRBV9 and TRBJ2-1; 8 bases fit TRBD2. Germline V lookup: CDR1 SGDLS, CDR2 YYNGEE. This CDR3 has 18 amino acids. V lost 4 bases and J lost 0; bases outside the gene matches: 12. CDR3 in DNA: TGTGCCAGCAGCCCGGGGACTAGTCTCACGGGCTCCTACAATGAGCAGTTCTTC. Amino acids: CASSPGTSLTGSYNEQFF.

This clonotype was picked up a small number of times. The CDR3 DNA is TGTGCCAGCAGCGTCTGGGACAGCCAATCTCTAAACACTGAAGCTTTCTTT. Translating gives CASSVWDSQSLNTEAFF. The chain joins TRBV5-6 to TRBJ1-1; 7 bases match TRBD1. The CDR3 sequence is 17 residues long. CDR1 SGHDT and CDR2 YYEEEE come from the germline V gene. With 4 bases clipped from V and 2 bases from J, the junction kept 14 bases outside the gene matches.